What follows are 20 T cell receptor beta chains derived from one specimen sequenced in a study of response to subunit inactivated influenza vaccine. TCRdb re-called the RT-PCR reads with MiXCR, one entry per CDR3 protein. This table has just under 550,000 distinct CDR3 sequences, approximately 24% appearing once. The data were also submitted as part of a second study, on T cells expressing NK-cell markers. According to that study: TCR beta cDNA was generated via 5'RACE template switching incorporating UMIs.

The sample here was CD4+ T cells sorted from PBMCs, taken 11 to 12 days after vaccination. These receptors came from a man aged 50 to 59 who received an inactivated influenza vaccine.

This clonotype has more than one count but fewer than ten. The chain recombines TRBV5-1 with TRBJ2-5, with D perhaps matching TRBD1 or TRBD2 (5 bases each). Trimming removed 7 bases at V and 3 bases at J, with 10 bases between. This CDR3 comprises 12 residues. The germline gives CDR1 SGHRS, CDR2 YFSETQ. The CDR3 protein is CASSRDEETQYF. In nucleotides, the CDR3 is TGCGCCAGCTCCAGGGACGAAGAGACCCAGTACTTC.

J is TRBJ2-5 and V is TRBV2, with D possibly matching TRBD1 (6 bases). Germline V gene lookup returns CDR1 SNHLY and CDR2 FYNNEI. CDR3 length: 15 amino acids. V lost 6 bases and J 4 bases, leaving 18 bases between the germline ends. The DNA for the CDR3 is TGTGCCAGCAGGGACCGGACCCTAGGGGGAGAGACCCAGTACTTC. It codes for CASRDRTLGGETQYF. The variable domain in full, with the rest retrieved from reference TRBV2 and TRBJ2-5, is EPEVTQTPSHQVTQMGQEVILRCVPISNHLYFYWYRQILGQKVEFLVSFYNNEISEKSEIFDDQFSVERPDGSNFTLKIRSTKLEDSAMYFCASRDRTLGGETQYFGPGTRLLVL.

This clonotype was counted only a few times. The chain has TRBV12-3 or TRBV12-4 and TRBJ1-5, with D perhaps matching TRBD1 (5 bases). With 8 bases removed from V and 2 bases from J, the gap between germline ends came to 19 bases. This CDR3 spans 16 amino acids. CDR3 sequence: CASETGSGSGNQPQHF. The CDR3, as DNA: TGTGCCAGCGAGACGGGGTCAGGGTCGGGCAATCAGCCCCAGCATTTT.

The rearrangement links TRBV7-9 to TRBJ1-5; D gene unclear. V lost 6 bases and J lost 11, with 20 bases in between. The V gene's germline CDR1 is SEHNR and CDR2 FQNEAQ (reference sequence). CDR3 length: 14 residues. CDR3 sequence: CASRGSRSRVSQHF. For the CDR3, the DNA is TGTGCCAGCAGGGGAAGCAGGAGTAGGGTGTCCCAGCATTTT.

In this sample, this clonotype turned up a few times. V is TRBV5-1 and J is TRBJ1-1; D call uncertain. The CDR3 runs 15 residues. In germline, CDR1 is SGHRS, CDR2 YFSETQ. V lost 0 bases and J 1 base, leaving 10 bases between the germline ends. The CDR3 DNA reads TGCGCCAGCAGCTTGGGGGGAGGGTCGAACACTGAAGCTTTCTTT. Translating gives CASSLGGGSNTEAFF.

This clonotype has more than one count but fewer than ten. This chain connects TRBV12-3 or TRBV12-4 to TRBJ2-7; no clear D gene. The CDR3 is made up of 13 amino acids. Trimming removed 6 bases at V and 3 bases at J, with 12 bases between. CDR3 in DNA: TGTGCCAGCAGATCCGGAACTGTCTACGAGCAGTACTTC. Its protein is CASRSGTVYEQYF.

This clonotype was observed a handful of times. The chain employs TRBV5-1 and TRBJ2-2; 11 bases match TRBD1. The V gene end was trimmed by 0 bases and the J gene end by 4 bases; junction bases not matched to a gene: 5. The germline gives CDR1 SGHRS, CDR2 YFSETQ. The CDR3 contains 17 residues. CDR3 in amino acids: CASSLGTGGAATGELFF. The CDR3 DNA reads as TGCGCCAGCAGCTTGGGGACAGGGGGCGCAGCCACCGGGGAGCTGTTTTTT.

The chain has TRBV6-1 and TRBJ2-2, with D unclear. Germline assignment: CDR1 MNHNS and CDR2 SASEGT. CDR3 size: 13 residues. Trimming took off 10 bases at V and 8 bases at J, with 17 bases between the two ends. The CDR3 reads CATRAPILGELFF. The CDR3 coding sequence is TGTGCCACAAGGGCCCCAATTTTAGGGGAGCTGTTTTTT.

The chain is built from TRBV5-1 and TRBJ2-4; 10 nucleotides line up with TRBD1. CDR3 length equals 17 residues. V lost 4 bases to trimming and J lost 7 bases; unmatched junction nucleotides: 14. Germline V gives CDR1 SGHRS, CDR2 YFSETQ. Written as DNA, the CDR3 is TGCGCCAGCAGCGACCGGGACAGGGGAGTAATCGGGAACATTCAGTACTTC. Encoded protein: CASSDRDRGVIGNIQYF.

J is TRBJ2-1 and V is TRBV6-2 or TRBV6-3; 8 bases align to TRBD1. This CDR3 comprises 11 residues. V was pared by 5 bases and J by 15 bases, with 6 bases of the junction left unmatched. Looked up from germline, CDR1 is MNHEY and CDR2 is SVGEGT. The CDR3, as DNA: TGTGCCAGCAGTAGACAGGGGAGGTCGTTCTTC. This sequence encodes CASSRQGRSFF.

V is TRBV28 and J is TRBJ2-1; 9 nucleotides align to TRBD1. With 5 bases clipped from V and 3 bases from J, the junction kept 5 bases outside the gene matches. Germline-derived CDR1 and CDR2 are MDHEN and SYDVKM. This CDR3 has 15 amino acids. CDR3 residues: CASSTQGAIYNEQFF. In DNA form, the CDR3 reads TGTGCCAGCAGTACACAGGGGGCCATCTACAATGAGCAGTTCTTC.

J is TRBJ1-1 and V is TRBV6-2 or TRBV6-3; unclear D gene. The CDR3 is 15 residues long. The germline CDR1 and CDR2 sequences are MNHEY and SVGEGT. V lost 2 bases to trimming and J lost 1 base, with 11 bases between them. The CDR3 DNA reads as TGTGCCAGCAGTTACAGTCGCCGGGGGAACACTGAAGCTTTCTTT. As protein: CASSYSRRGNTEAFF.

Only a few counts were recorded for this clonotype. This may be a read error, as it is one base from a much larger clone. CDR3 region: CASNLYNEQFF. CDR3 nucleotide sequence: TGTGCCAGCAACCTCTACAATGAGCAGTTCTTC. V gene TRBV7-2 combines with J gene TRBJ2-1, with D unclear. V was pared by 7 bases and J by 3 bases, with 4 bases between. The germline V gene encodes CDR1 SGHTA and CDR2 FQGNSA. This CDR3 is 11 amino acids long.

This clonotype was found once. The V call is TRBV20-1, the J call TRBJ2-1; 10 nucleotides agree with TRBD2. Looked up from germline, CDR1 is DFQATT and CDR2 is SNEGSKA (reference sequence). The CDR3 spans 16 residues. Trimming at V came to 4 bases and at J to 2 bases, leaving 8 bases not matched to a gene. CDR3 in amino acids: CSANPGLAVTYNEQFF. CDR3 sequence (DNA): TGCAGTGCTAACCCCGGACTAGCGGTCACCTACAATGAGCAGTTCTTC.

The chain links TRBV5-1 to TRBJ1-5, with 9 positions matching TRBD1. The CDR3 covers 15 residues. The V and J ends lost 4 bases and 3 bases, in that order; junction bases with no gene match: 5. Per the germline V gene, CDR1 is SGHRS and CDR2 is YFSETQ. The CDR3 here is CASSPGTGLNQPQHF. Here the CDR3 DNA reads TGCGCCAGCAGCCCAGGGACAGGGCTCAATCAGCCCCAGCATTTT.

This clonotype was counted between two and nine times. The gene calls are TRBV12-3 or TRBV12-4 and TRBJ2-7; the D gene could be TRBD1 or TRBD2 (5 bases each). The CDR3 is 14 residues long. With 6 bases removed from V and 6 bases from J, the gap between germline ends came to 18 bases. The DNA for the CDR3 is TGTGCCAGCAGCTATGGGGGAGTACTACTCGAGCAGTACTTC. Its protein is CASSYGGVLLEQYF.

The rearrangement links TRBV28 to TRBJ2-3; 11 nucleotides match TRBD2. CDR3 size: 15 residues. CDR1 MDHEN and CDR2 SYDVKM come from the germline V gene. V lost 6 bases to trimming and J lost 2 bases; unmatched junction nucleotides: 4. DNA of the CDR3: TGTGCCAGCAGACGACTAGCGGGGCACACAGATACGCAGTATTTT. It specifies CASRRLAGHTDTQYF.

The chain carries TRBV28 and TRBJ1-1, with D hard to call. The CDR3 runs 14 residues. Germline assignment: CDR1 MDHEN and CDR2 SYDVKM. V lost 5 bases and J 3 bases, leaving 13 bases between the germline ends. The CDR3 protein is CASSVPIRYTEAFF. CDR3 in DNA: TGTGCCAGCAGTGTACCTATAAGGTACACTGAAGCTTTCTTT.

This sequence joins TRBV29-1 and TRBJ1-2; TRBD1 matches at 8 bases. The CDR3 loop spans 12 amino acids. The trim removed 6 bases at V and 2 bases at J, leaving 2 bases unmatched. Germline lookup yields CDR1 SQVTM and CDR2 ANQGSEA. The CDR3 DNA sequence: TGCAGCGTGTGGACAGGGAACTATGGCTACACCTTC. Residues: CSVWTGNYGYTF. Full variable domain (remainder filled in from reference TRBV29-1 and TRBJ1-2): SAVISQKPSRDICQRGTSLTIQCQVDSQVTMMFWYRQQPGQSLTLIATANQGSEATYESGFVIDKFPISRPNLTFSTLTVSNMSPEDSSIYLCSVWTGNYGYTFGSGTRLTVV.

The J gene is TRBJ2-7, the V gene TRBV20-1; D perhaps matches TRBD1 (5 bases). This CDR3 has 13 amino acids. CDR1 is DFQATT and CDR2 is SNEGSKA in the germline V gene (reference sequence). The ends were cut back, 3 bases at V and 3 bases at J, with 12 bases in the middle. CDR3 sequence reads: CSASPDTFYEQYF. CDR3 bases: TGCAGTGCTAGTCCGGACACTTTCTACGAGCAGTACTTC.